This T cell receptor beta chain was obtained from a study of T-cell reconstitution after alpha-beta-depleted transplantation in children. This CDR3 has 15 residues. Deletions cut 1 base from V and 5 bases from J, with 14 bases between. From germline, CDR1 is DFQATT and CDR2 SNEGSKA (reference sequence). During its preparation, the TCRbeta library received unique molecular identifiers. TCRdb reprocessed the PCR reads with MiXCR, giving one entry per CDR3 protein. The sample carries about 610,000 distinct CDR3 sequences, 10% to 13% recorded once. This clonotype was seen repeatedly, ten times or more. The material was PBMCs from the stem cell graft donor, obtained from the stem cell graft. This receptor was obtained from a human donor who donated a stem cell graft to a child with acute myeloid leukemia. V and J are TRBV20-1 and TRBJ2-2; no definite D call. CDR3 loop: CSARAGSHITGELFF. The CDR3 coding sequence is TGCAGTGCTAGAGCCGGGTCTCATATTACCGGGGAGCTGTTTTTT.